This T cell receptor (beta chain) stems from a study of Graves' ophthalmopathy and Graves' hyperthyroidism (dated by TCRdb to the late 2010s). The study in broad terms: A patient counted as having stable hyperthyroidism if there was no progression to ophthalmopathy within 18 months of follow-up. The study used signatures of the TCR beta repertoire to tell Graves' ophthalmopathy apart from Graves' hyperthyroidism and to predict which patients would progress to ophthalmopathy. In total, 120 to 150 blood samples were TCR-sequenced: 40 to 45 ophthalmopathy, roughly 77 hyperthyroidism and approximately 17 hyperthyroidism-to-ophthalmopathy patients. A discovery set of 95 to 100 patients (around 44 ophthalmopathy, 55 to 65 stable hyperthyroidism) was enrolled to explore V-J signatures distinguishing ophthalmopathy from hyperthyroidism. The independent validation cohort included under 20 hyperthyroidism patients plus 17 patients who later progressed from hyperthyroidism to ophthalmopathy. T-cell repertoires of thyroid tissue and blood were compared in a handful of hyperthyroidism patients. Once sampling was done, hyperthyroidism patients were given methimazole at a starting dose of 30 mg daily, while ophthalmopathy patients were given high-dose intravenous methylprednisolone. Results the study describes overall, beyond this receptor: No statistical method was used to set the sample size in advance, and the investigators knew which group each participant was assigned to. Ophthalmopathy was separated from stable hyperthyroidism by the 13-signature model with 85% to 90% sensitivity and 81% to 84% specificity in cross-validation and with 80%/75% in the test set. Among expanded thyroid clonotypes with frequency above 0.001, most also showed up in blood, which suggests that blood repertoires may reflect the thyroid immune response. In validation, the model predicted ophthalmopathy progression with about 71% sensitivity and about 73% specificity; 12 predicted patients were CT-confirmed with GO in a median of approximately 6.5 months.

TCR beta CDR3 regions were amplified from RNA transcripts for repertoire sequencing. HTBI primers and the Qiagen OneStep RT-PCR kit were used in a first-round RT-PCR, which was followed by a second-round multiplex PCR, size selection and purification. Sequencing of the libraries was carried out on an Illumina HiSeq2000 in paired-end mode with 100 bp reads. Processing in the source paper ran as follows. SOAPnuke was used to process the reads, throwing out any read that had adapters, had uncalled bases, had a mean Phred below 15, or lacked an exact constant-primer or identifier match. COPE v1.2.5 was used to merge high-quality paired reads. Each unique nucleotide sequence was treated as a clonotype, and MiTCR v1.1 was used to align the clonotypes to the IMGT TRB V, D and J references. Only V-J combinations with frequency above 0.0001 were analysed, covering about 99% of repertoires. A TCR clonal expansion and chaos score per V-J combination was defined as the ratio of F50 clonal expansion to chaos observed in the TCRdist matrix. Features were reduced by Welch's t-statistics and random forest to about a dozen V-J combinations, which fed a naive Bayes classifier. The similarity between thyroid and blood repertoires was quantified using the Morisita-Horn index. Using fastp trimming at Q25 and MiXCR clonotype assembly, TCRdb reanalyzed the public sequencing data and kept in-frame beta chains. Rows merge per CDR3 protein into single entries with the most common DNA and genes. These V and J calls derive from TCRdb rather than the authors' analysis. The sample table records approximately 540,000 distinct CDR3 sequences; under 45% of these occur just once. The ten biggest clones cover about 4.1% of the sample.

As regards this clonotype: The specificity of this receptor is unknown. Base-call qualities are not available, and no considerably larger clone is one nucleotide away.

The CDR3 starts with the cysteine, ends with the phenylalanine, and has 18 residues. Solely the CDR3 DNA is kept, with 54 bases framed from the first base. The germline V gene provides CDR1 SGHNT and CDR2 YENEEA. The junction shows trimming of 0 bases on V and 4 bases on J, plus 18 bases between the germline ends. Hyperthyroidism patients were newly diagnosed, were aged 18 to 65 years, and had a disease duration under 2 months. Patients with other autoimmune diseases, uncontrolled infections, pregnancy or lactation were excluded. Diagnosis was based on clinical symptoms, serum thyroxine, TRAb, thyroid ultrasound and orbital computed tomography. Trizol reagent was used to extract the total RNA, and its quality was then checked on an Agilent 2100 Bioanalyzer.

The rearrangement combines TRBV11-3 with TRBJ2-2, and the D gene may be TRBD1, 6 bases matching. This clonotype originated in an adult man with Graves' hyperthyroidism. Sequencing was carried out using peripheral blood or thyroid tissue (not recorded which). This receptor has the CDR3 CASSLDSAGAPFTGELFF. The DNA sequence follows: TGTGCCAGCAGCTTAGATTCGGCAGGGGCCCCTTTCACCGGGGAGCTGTTTTTT.